This T cell receptor beta chain emerged from a study of T cells in localized non-small cell lung cancer. Notes on the study in general: When the top 100 tumor clones were examined, a median approximately 57 of them also appeared in the adjacent lung, which was paired and uninvolved. Exceeding tumor, uninvolved adjacent lung had the highest T cell clonality. Tumor samples were not multi-region, leaving intratumor heterogeneity unexcluded. Elevated blood T cell density was associated with longer overall survival.

Comment on this clone: Its target is unknown.

CDR3 length: 10 residues. In germline, CDR1 is GTSNPN, CDR2 SVGIG (reference sequence). Trimming cost V 1 base and J 6 bases, with 3 bases left between them. Some clones are missing from TCRdb's copy, which holds only in-frame ones; the method was immunoSEQ multiplex PCR. The sample carries tens of thousands of clones, approximately 90% recorded once. This rearrangement joins TRBV30 to TRBJ1-2; D gene uncertain. This clonotype was obtained from a man aged 40-75 years with stage I squamous cell lung carcinoma. The sample in question was peripheral blood, obtained before any cancer treatment. The DNA of the CDR3 is TGTGCCTGGAGTGGTAATGGCTACACCTTC. Protein product: CAWSGNGYTF. Together with reference TRBV30 and TRBJ1-2, the CDR3 gives the full variable domain: SQTIHQWPATLVQPVGSPLSLECTVEGTSNPNLYWYRQAAGRGLQLLFYSVGIGQISSEVPQNLSASRPQDRQFILSSKKLLLSDSGFYLCAWSGNGYTFGSGTRLTVV.